This is a list of T cell receptor beta chains from one sample in a study of PD-1 blockade in classical Hodgkin lymphoma. Sequenced by immunoSEQ multiplex PCR; TCRdb stores in-frame clones only, minus some. In the table there are 35,000 to 40,000 clones, around 90% of which are singletons. Sequenced here: peripheral blood mononuclear cells (PBMCs), sampled before the second cycle of nivolumab. These receptors were taken from a human donor with classical Hodgkin lymphoma. Each CDR3 is given with its conserved first and last residue. Expanded clones are given a class, and other clones once, few, many or no size at all.

CDR3 protein: CASSGVAENTEAFF
J gene: TRBJ1-1
clone size: few
V gene: TRBV6-1

CDR3 protein: CASSLAPSSYEQYF
J gene: TRBJ2-7
clone size: NA
V gene: TRBV28

CDR3 protein: CASTTRDRTFNQPQHF
J gene: TRBJ1-5
clone size: NA
V gene: TRBV19

CDR3 protein: CASSLNTGYIDTQYF
J gene: TRBJ2-3
clone size: NA
V gene: TRBV5-1

CDR3 protein: CASSLDGLVGFYNEQFF
J gene: TRBJ2-1
clone size: once
V gene: TRBV11-1

CDR3 protein: CASSLAPGTAFNYGYTF
J gene: TRBJ1-2
clone size: NA
V gene: TRBV27

CDR3 protein: CASSFDSELEAFF
J gene: TRBJ1-1
clone size: few
V gene: TRBV9

CDR3 protein: CASSSWDSGEKLFF
J gene: TRBJ1-4
clone size: NA
V gene: TRBV9

CDR3 protein: CASSPGGDGELFF
J gene: TRBJ2-2
clone size: NA
V gene: TRBV7-3

CDR3 protein: CASSEKGFGELFF
J gene: TRBJ2-2
clone size: once
V gene: TRBV2

CDR3 protein: CASSLGLTGETQYF
J gene: TRBJ2-5
clone size: NA
V gene: TRBV11-3

CDR3 protein: CASSLNSTAGANVLTF
J gene: TRBJ2-6
clone size: NA
V gene: TRBV7-7

CDR3 protein: CSVVLNGPQYF
J gene: TRBJ2-7
clone size: NA
V gene: TRBV29-1

CDR3 protein: CASSLDRDEKLFF
J gene: TRBJ1-4
clone size: NA
V gene: TRBV7-7

CDR3 protein: CASKPSGRRAAGTQYF
J gene: TRBJ2-5
clone size: NA
V gene: TRBV19

CDR3 protein: CASSFGGEGYTF
J gene: TRBJ1-2
clone size: once
V gene: TRBV7-9

CDR3 protein: CASSPTTSGLEQYF
J gene: TRBJ2-7
clone size: NA
V gene: TRBV7-6

CDR3 protein: CSATNRETQYF
J gene: TRBJ2-5
clone size: NA
V gene: TRBV20-1

CDR3 protein: CASSQDSQPQHF
J gene: TRBJ1-5
clone size: NA
V gene: TRBV4-2

CDR3 protein: CASKAGTGAYNEQFF
J gene: TRBJ2-1
clone size: NA
V gene: TRBV9

CDR3 protein: CASAPGGTSGGLGELFF
J gene: TRBJ2-2
clone size: NA
V gene: TRBV4-1

CDR3 protein: CASSQSWGANEKLFF
J gene: TRBJ1-4
clone size: NA
V gene: TRBV14

CDR3 protein: CAISGRGVTGELFF
J gene: TRBJ2-2
clone size: NA
V gene: TRBV10-3

CDR3 protein: CASSLRAVEGGYTF
J gene: TRBJ1-2
clone size: NA
V gene: TRBV28

CDR3 protein: CASSIDGTGNEKLFF
J gene: TRBJ1-4
clone size: NA
V gene: TRBV19

CDR3 protein: CATSEGQGDQETQYF
J gene: TRBJ2-5
clone size: NA
V gene: TRBV15

CDR3 protein: CAISEARTVTNEKLFF
J gene: TRBJ1-4
clone size: NA
V gene: TRBV10-3

CDR3 protein: CASSLPGAGNEKLFF
J gene: TRBJ1-4
clone size: NA
V gene: TRBV7-9

CDR3 protein: CASSSGTGIYGYTF
J gene: TRBJ1-2
clone size: NA
V gene: TRBV11-2

CDR3 protein: CASLAGRNEQFF
J gene: TRBJ2-1
clone size: NA
V gene: TRBV2

CDR3 protein: CASSSRDPTDTQYF
J gene: TRBJ2-3
clone size: NA
V gene: TRBV9

CDR3 protein: CAISEYGGPLEAFF
J gene: TRBJ1-1
clone size: NA
V gene: TRBV10-3

CDR3 protein: CASEIGQVFQETQYF
J gene: TRBJ2-5
clone size: NA
V gene: TRBV11-2

CDR3 protein: CASGRKAGEEDNEQFF
J gene: TRBJ2-1
clone size: NA
V gene: TRBV12-5

CDR3 protein: CASSLEGGNRDTQYF
J gene: TRBJ2-3
clone size: NA
V gene: TRBV7-9

CDR3 protein: CASSSSPTGNTEAFF
J gene: TRBJ1-1
clone size: NA
V gene: TRBV11-3

CDR3 protein: CASSQPQGVYTEAFF
J gene: TRBJ1-1
clone size: NA
V gene: TRBV4-1

CDR3 protein: CSCTSGTGDVQTQYF
J gene: TRBJ2-5
clone size: NA
V gene: TRBV29-1

CDR3 protein: CASSLTGLNTDTQYF
J gene: TRBJ2-3
clone size: few
V gene: TRBV28

CDR3 protein: CSVRDGVYNEQFF
J gene: TRBJ2-1
clone size: NA
V gene: TRBV29-1

CDR3 protein: CASSLVRRDAQETQYF
J gene: TRBJ2-5
clone size: once
V gene: TRBV5-6

CDR3 protein: CASKEQGDYEQYF
J gene: TRBJ2-7
clone size: few
V gene: TRBV28

CDR3 protein: CASSQDRVGNGNTIYF
J gene: TRBJ1-3
clone size: NA
V gene: TRBV14

CDR3 protein: CASSSQATYEQYF
J gene: TRBJ2-7
clone size: NA
V gene: TRBV27

CDR3 protein: CASSTVTWSNQPQHF
J gene: TRBJ1-5
clone size: NA
V gene: TRBV28

CDR3 protein: CASSKERVTDTQYF
J gene: TRBJ2-3
clone size: NA
V gene: TRBV9

CDR3 protein: CASRHPPRSLAEDHADTQYF
J gene: TRBJ2-3
clone size: NA
V gene: TRBV6-4

CDR3 protein: CSVAPGWDLEQYF
J gene: TRBJ2-7
clone size: once
V gene: TRBV29-1

CDR3 protein: CASSISRGYNYGYTF
J gene: TRBJ1-2
clone size: NA
V gene: TRBV19

CDR3 protein: CASSWWRENVNEQFF
J gene: TRBJ2-1
clone size: NA
V gene: TRBV27

CDR3 protein: CASSSGSGNTIYF
J gene: TRBJ1-3
clone size: once
V gene: TRBV6-5